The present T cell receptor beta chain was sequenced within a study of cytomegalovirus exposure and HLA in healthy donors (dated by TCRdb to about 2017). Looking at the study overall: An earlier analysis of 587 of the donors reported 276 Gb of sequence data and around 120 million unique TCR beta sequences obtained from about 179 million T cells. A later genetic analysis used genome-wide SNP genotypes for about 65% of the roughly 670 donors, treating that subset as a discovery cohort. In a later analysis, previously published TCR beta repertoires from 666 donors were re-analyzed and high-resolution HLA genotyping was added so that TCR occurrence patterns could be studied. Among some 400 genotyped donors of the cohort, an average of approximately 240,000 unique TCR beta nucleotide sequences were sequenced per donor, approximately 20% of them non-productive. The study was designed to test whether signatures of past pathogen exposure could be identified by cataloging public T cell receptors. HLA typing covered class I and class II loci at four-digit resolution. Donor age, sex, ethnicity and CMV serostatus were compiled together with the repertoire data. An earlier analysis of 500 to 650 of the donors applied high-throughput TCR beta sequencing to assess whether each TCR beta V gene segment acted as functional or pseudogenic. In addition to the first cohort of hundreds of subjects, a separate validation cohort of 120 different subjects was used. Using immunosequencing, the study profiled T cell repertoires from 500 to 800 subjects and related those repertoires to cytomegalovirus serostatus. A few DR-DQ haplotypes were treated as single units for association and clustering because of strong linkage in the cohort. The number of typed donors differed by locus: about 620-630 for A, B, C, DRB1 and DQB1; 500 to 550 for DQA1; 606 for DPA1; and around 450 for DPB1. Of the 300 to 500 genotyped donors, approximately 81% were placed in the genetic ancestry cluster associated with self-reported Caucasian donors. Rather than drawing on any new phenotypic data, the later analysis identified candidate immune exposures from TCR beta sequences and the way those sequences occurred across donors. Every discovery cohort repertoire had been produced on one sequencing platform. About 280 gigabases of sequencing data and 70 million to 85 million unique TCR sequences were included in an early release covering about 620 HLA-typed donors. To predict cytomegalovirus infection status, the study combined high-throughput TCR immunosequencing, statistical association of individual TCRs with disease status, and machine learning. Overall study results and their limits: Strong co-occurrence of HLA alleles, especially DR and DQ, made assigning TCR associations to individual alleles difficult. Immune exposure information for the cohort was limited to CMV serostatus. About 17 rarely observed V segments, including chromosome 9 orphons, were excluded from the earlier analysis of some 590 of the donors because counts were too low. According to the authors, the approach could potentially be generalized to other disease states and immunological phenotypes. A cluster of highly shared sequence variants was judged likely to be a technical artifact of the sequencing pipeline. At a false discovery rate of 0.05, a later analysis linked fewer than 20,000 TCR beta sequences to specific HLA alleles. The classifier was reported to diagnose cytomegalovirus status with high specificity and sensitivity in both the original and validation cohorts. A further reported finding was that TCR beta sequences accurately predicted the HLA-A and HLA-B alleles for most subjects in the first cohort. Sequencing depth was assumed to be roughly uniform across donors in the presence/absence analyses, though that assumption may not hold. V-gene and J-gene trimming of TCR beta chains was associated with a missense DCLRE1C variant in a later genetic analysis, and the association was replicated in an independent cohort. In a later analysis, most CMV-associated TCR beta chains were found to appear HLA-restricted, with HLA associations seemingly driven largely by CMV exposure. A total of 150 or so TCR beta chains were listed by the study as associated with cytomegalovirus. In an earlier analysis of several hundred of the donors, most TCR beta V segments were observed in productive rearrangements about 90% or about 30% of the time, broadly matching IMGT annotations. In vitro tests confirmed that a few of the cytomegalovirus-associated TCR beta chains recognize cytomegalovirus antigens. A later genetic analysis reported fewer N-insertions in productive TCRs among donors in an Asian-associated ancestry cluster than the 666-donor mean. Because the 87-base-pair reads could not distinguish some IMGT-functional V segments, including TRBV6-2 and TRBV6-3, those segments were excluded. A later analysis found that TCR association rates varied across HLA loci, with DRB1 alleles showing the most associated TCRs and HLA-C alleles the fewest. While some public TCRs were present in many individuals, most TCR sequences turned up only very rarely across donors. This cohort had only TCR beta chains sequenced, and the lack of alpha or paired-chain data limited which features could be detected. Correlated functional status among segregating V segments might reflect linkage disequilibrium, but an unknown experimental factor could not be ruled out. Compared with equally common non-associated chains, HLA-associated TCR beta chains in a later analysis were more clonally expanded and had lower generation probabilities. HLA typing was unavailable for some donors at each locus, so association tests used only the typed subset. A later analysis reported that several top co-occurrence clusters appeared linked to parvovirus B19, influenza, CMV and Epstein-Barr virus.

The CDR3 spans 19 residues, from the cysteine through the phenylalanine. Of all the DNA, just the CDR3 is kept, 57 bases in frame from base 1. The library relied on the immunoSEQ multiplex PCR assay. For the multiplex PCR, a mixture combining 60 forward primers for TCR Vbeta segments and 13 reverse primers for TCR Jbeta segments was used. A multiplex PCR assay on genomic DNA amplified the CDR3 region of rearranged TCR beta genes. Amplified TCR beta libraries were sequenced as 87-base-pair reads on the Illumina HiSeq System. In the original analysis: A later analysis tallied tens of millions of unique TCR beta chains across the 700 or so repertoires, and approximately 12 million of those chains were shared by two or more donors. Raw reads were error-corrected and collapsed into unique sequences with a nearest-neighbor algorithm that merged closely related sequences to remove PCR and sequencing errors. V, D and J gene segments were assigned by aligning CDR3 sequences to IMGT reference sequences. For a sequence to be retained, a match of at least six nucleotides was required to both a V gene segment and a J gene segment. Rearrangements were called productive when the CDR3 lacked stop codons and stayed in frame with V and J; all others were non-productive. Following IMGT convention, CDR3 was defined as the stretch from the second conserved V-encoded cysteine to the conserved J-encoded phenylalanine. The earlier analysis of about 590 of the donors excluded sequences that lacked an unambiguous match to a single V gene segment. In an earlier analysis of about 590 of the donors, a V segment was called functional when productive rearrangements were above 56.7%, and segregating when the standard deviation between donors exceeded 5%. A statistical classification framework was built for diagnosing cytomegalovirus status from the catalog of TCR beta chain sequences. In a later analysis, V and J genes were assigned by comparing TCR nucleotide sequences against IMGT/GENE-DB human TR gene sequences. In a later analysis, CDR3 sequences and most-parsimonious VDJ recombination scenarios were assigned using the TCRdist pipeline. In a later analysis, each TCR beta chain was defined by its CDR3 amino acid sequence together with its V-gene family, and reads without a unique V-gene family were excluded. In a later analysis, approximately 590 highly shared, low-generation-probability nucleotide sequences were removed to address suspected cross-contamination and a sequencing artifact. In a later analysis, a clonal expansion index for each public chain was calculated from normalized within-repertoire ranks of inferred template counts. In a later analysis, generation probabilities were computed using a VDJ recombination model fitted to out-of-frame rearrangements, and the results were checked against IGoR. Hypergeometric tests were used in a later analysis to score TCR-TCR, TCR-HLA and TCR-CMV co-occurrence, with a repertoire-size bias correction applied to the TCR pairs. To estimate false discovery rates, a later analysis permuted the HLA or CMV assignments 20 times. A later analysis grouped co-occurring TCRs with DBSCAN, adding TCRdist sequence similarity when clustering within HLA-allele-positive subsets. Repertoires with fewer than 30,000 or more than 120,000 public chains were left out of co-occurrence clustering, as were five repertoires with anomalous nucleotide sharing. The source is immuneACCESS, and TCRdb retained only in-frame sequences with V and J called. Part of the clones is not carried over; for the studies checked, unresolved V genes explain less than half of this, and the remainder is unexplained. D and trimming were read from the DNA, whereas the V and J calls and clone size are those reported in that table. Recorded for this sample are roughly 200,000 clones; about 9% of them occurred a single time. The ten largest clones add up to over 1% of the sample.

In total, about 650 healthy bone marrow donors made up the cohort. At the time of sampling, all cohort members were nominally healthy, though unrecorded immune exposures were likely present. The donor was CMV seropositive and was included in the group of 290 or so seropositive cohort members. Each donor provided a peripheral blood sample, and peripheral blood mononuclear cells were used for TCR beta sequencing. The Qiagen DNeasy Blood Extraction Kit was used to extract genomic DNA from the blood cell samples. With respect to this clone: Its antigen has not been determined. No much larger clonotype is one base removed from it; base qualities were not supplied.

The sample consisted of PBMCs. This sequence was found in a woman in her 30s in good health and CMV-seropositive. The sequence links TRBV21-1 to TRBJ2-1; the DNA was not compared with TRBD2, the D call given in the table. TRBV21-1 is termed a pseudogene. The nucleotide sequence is TGTGCCAGCAGCAAAGCCCAAGGACTAGCGCTCTTCCGTTGTGATGAGCAGTTCTTC. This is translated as CASSKAQGLALFRCDEQFF.